A single T cell receptor (beta chain) is shown here with its context. Its antigen is as yet unknown. The CDR3 sequence is 15 residues long. Trimming removed 3 bases from V and 0 bases from J; junction bases left unmatched: 4. Germline CDR1 is DFQATT and CDR2 is SNEGSKA (reference sequence). This sample is drawn from a study of post-analysis software for immune sequencing data. Study results and limitations: Patients showed TRBV5-6, TRBV5-1 and TRBV20-1 among roughly five TRBV segments more frequent than in controls. A significant reduction in normalized Chao1 diversity was observed in multiple sclerosis patients versus controls.

cDNA libraries for TCR beta contained unique molecular identifiers. The yield from around 1 to 10 million T cells was around 500,000 cDNA molecules in total. One entry per CDR3 protein, called by TCRdb with MiXCR from the PCR reads. The data show about 540,000 distinct CDR3 sequences, 30% to 40% seen once. The specimen was blood. The chain recombines TRBV20-1 with TRBJ1-4, with 7 nucleotides matching TRBD1. The origin of this receptor is a girl aged 2-17 years with multiple sclerosis. The CDR3: CSASPRGATNEKLFF. The CDR3 DNA reads as TGCAGTGCTAGTCCCAGGGGGGCAACTAATGAAAAACTGTTTTTT.